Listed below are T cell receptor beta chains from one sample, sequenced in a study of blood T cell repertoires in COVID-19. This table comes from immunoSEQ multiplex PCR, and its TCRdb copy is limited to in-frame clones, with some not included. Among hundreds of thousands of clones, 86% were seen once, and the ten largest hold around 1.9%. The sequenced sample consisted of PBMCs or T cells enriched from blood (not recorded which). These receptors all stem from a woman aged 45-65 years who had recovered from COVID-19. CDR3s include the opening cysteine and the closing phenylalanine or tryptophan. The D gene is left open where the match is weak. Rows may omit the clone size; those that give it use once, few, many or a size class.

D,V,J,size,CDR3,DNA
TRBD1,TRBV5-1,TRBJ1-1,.,CASSLEAGGASEAFF,TGCGCCAGCAGCTTGGAGGCAGGGGGCGCTTCTGAAGCTTTCTTT
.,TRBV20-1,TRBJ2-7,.,CSASRQVNSYEQYF,TGCAGTGCTAGTCGGCAGGTAAACTCCTACGAGCAGTACTTC
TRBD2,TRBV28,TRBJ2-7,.,CASSPSGTSGTYEQYF,TGTGCCAGCAGTCCCTCCGGGACTAGCGGTACCTACGAGCAGTACTTC
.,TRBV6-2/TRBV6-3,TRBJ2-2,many,CASSTGLDTGELFF,TGTGCCAGCAGTACAGGGTTAGACACCGGGGAGCTGTTTTTT
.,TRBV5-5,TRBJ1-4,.,CASSYPGHRDATNEKLFF,TGTGCCAGCAGTTATCCGGGACACAGAGATGCAACTAATGAAAAACTGTTTTTT
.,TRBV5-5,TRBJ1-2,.,CASSLGVRYGYTF,TGTGCCAGCAGCTTGGGAGTACGCTATGGCTACACCTTC
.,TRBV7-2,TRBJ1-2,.,CASSPGDYGYTF,TGTGCCAGCAGCCCAGGGGACTATGGCTACACCTTC
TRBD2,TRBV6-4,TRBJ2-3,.,CASSDLAGADTQYF,TGTGCCAGCAGTGACCTAGCGGGAGCAGATACGCAGTATTTT
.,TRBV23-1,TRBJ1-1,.,CASNPGPRGYTEAFF,TGCGCCAGCAATCCAGGCCCCCGGGGGTACACTGAAGCTTTCTTT
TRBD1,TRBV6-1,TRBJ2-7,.,CASSEAPTGAREQYF,TGTGCCAGCAGTGAAGCCCCGACAGGGGCGCGCGAGCAGTACTTC
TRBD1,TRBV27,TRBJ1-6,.,CASSSGQGITNSPLHF,TGTGCCAGCAGTTCGGGACAGGGGATTACAAATTCACCCCTCCACTTT
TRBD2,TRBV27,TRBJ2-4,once,CASSLRLAGEDIQYF,TGTGCCAGCAGTTTACGTCTAGCGGGGGAGGACATTCAGTACTTC
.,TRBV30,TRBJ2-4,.,CAWGLSNKNIQYF,TGTGCCTGGGGCCTTTCGAACAAAAACATTCAGTACTTC
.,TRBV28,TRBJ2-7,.,CASSSTISYEQYF,TGTGCCAGCAGTTCTACTATCTCCTACGAGCAGTACTTC
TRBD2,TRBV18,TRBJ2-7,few,CASSPPETGGYEQYF,TGTGCCAGCTCACCACCGGAGACGGGAGGGTACGAGCAGTACTTC
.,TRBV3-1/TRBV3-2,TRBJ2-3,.,CASSGRRRGTDTQYF,TGTGCCAGTTCCGGGAGACGGCGTGGCACAGATACGCAGTATTTT
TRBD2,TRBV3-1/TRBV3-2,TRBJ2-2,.,CASSLLRTSGNTGELFF,TGTGCCAGCAGCCTGCTTCGGACTAGCGGGAACACCGGGGAGCTGTTTTTT
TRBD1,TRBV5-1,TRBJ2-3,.,CASSPVGQPDTQYF,TGCGCCAGCAGCCCCGTGGGACAGCCAGATACGCAGTATTTT
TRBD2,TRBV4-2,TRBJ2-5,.,CASSHNQLGGFAQYF,TGTGCCAGCAGCCACAACCAATTGGGAGGGTTTGCCCAGTACTTC
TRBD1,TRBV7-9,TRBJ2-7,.,CASSLNPGQGNDEQYF,TGTGCCAGCAGCTTAAACCCGGGACAGGGTAACGACGAGCAGTACTTC
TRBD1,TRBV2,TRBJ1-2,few,CASSDAAITGVDNYFF,TGTGCCAGCAGTGATGCTGCTATAACAGGGGTGGACAACTATTTCTTC
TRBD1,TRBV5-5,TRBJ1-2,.,CASSSGQGGYGYTF,TGTGCCAGCAGCTCCGGACAGGGGGGCTATGGCTACACCTTC